This T cell receptor (beta chain) was documented in a study of spatial heterogeneity in lung cancer. As for the study in general: TCR and UMI combinations that were unique each appeared, on average, more than ten times in raw reads.

This clonotype was detected only a few times. Time point denoted: sample taken at primary tumor resection. Untreated early-stage non-small cell lung cancer patients, roughly 72 in total, were the donors. Unsorted samples of tumor, nontumor lung or frozen PBMC had their whole RNA sequenced. Germline CDR1 reads KGHSH; CDR2 reads LQKENI. With 2 bases removed from V and 0 bases from J, the gap between germline ends came to 8 bases. The CDR3 sequence is 16 residues long. Single TCR cDNA molecules each had their own unique molecular identifier. TCRdb itself ran the 5' RACE reads through MiXCR, one entry per CDR3 protein. Altogether tens of thousands of distinct CDR3 sequences are present, around 15% being singletons, with the ten largest covering 56%.

The origin of this receptor is a male donor with early-stage non-small cell lung cancer. Material: PBMCs, obtained at surgery. The chain has TRBV18 and TRBJ2-6; possibly TRBD1 or TRBD2 for D (6 bases each). The CDR3 region is CASSPGGGSGANVLTF. In nucleotides, the CDR3 is TGTGCCAGCTCACCAGGAGGGGGCTCTGGGGCCAACGTCCTGACTTTC.